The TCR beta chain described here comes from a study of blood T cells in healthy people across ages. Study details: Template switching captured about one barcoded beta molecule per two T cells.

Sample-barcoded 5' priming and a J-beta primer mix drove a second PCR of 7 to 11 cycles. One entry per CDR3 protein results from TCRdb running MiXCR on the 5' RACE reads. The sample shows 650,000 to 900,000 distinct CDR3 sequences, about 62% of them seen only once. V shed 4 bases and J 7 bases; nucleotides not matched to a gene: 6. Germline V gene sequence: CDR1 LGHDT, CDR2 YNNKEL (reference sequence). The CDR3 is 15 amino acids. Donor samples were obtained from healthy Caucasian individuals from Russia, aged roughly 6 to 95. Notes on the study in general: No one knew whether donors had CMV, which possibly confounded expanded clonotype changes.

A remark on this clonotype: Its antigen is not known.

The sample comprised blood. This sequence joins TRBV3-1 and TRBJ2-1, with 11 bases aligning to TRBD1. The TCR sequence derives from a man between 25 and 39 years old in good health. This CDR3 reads CASSPRDRGINEQFF. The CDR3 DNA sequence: TGTGCCAGCAGCCCCCGGGACAGGGGGATTAATGAGCAGTTCTTC.